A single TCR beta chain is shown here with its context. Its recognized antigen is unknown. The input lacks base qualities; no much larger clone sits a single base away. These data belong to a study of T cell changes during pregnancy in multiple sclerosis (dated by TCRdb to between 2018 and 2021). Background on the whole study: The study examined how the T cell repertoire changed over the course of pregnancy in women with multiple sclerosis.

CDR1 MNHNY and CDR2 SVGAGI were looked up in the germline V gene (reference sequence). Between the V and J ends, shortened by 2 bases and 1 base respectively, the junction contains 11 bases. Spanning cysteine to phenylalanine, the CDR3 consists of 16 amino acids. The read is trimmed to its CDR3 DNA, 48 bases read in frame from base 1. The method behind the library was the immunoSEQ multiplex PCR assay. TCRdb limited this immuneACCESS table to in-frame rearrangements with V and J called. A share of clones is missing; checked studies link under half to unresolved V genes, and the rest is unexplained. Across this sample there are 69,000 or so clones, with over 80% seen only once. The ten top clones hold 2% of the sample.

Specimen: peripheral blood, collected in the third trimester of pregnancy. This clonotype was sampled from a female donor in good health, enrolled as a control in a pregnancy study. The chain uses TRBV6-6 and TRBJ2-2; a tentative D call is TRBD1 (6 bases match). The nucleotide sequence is TGTGCCAGCAGTTACGGGGGACAATTGAACACCGGGGAGCTGTTTTTT. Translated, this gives CASSYGGQLNTGELFF.